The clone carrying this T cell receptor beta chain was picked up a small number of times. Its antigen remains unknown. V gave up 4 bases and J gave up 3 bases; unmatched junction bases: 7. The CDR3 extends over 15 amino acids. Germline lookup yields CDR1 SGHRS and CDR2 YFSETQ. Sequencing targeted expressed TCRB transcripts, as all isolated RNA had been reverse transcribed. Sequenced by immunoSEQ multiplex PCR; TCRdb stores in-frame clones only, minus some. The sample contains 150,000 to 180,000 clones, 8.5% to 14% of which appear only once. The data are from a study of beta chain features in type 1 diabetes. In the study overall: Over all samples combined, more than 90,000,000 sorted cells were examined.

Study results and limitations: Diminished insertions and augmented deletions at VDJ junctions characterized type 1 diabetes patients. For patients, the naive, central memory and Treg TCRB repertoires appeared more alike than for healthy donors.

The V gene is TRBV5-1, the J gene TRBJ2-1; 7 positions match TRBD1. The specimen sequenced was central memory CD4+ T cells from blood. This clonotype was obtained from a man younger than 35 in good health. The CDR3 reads CASSIPQGSYNEQFF. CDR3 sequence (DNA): TGCGCCAGCAGCATCCCACAGGGGAGCTACAATGAGCAGTTCTTC.